This T cell receptor (beta chain) was obtained from a study of blood T cell repertoires in COVID-19. CDR3 length: 13 residues. The germline V gene encodes CDR1 MNHNY and CDR2 SVGAGI (reference sequence). The V gene lost 10 bases and the J gene lost 0 bases, with 10 bases spanning the gap. Repertoires were generated with immunoSEQ multiplex PCR, while TCRdb's copy carries only in-frame clones and drops some. The repertoire has around 60,000 clones, around four fifths of them found once; the top ten carry 15% to 25%. Input material: peripheral blood. The chain couples TRBV6-6 to TRBJ1-3; D may be TRBD1 (5 bases). This receptor was obtained from a man in his thirties or forties with COVID-19, enrolled during active disease. The DNA of the CDR3 is TGTGCCACGATTGGGGCCTCTGGAAACACCATATATTTT. Translated, it gives CATIGASGNTIYF.